These T cell receptor beta chains were read from a single sample in a study of response to subunit inactivated influenza vaccine. TCRdb used MiXCR to reprocess the RT-PCR reads, holding one entry per CDR3 protein. This repertoire shows around 520,000 distinct CDR3 sequences, over 9.5% found once; its top ten account for 10%. Sequences were derived from PBMCs from blood, sampled on the day of vaccination. Receptors were obtained from a man aged 45-65 years who received an inactivated influenza vaccine. Both conserved end residues are part of each CDR3. The D gene is left open where the match is weak. Not every row has a clone size; where given, it reads once, few, many or a size class.

CDR3aa | CDR3nt | j_gene | v_gene | abundance | d_gene
CATSDPGTGPTGELFF | TGTGCCACCAGTGACCCCGGGACAGGGCCCACCGGGGAGCTGTTTTTT | TRBJ2-2 | TRBV24-1 | few | TRBD1
CASSQLGTGATWSEQYF | TGCGCCAGCAGCCAACTCGGGACAGGGGCCACCTGGTCGGAGCAGTACTTC | TRBJ2-7 | TRBV4-1 | many | TRBD1
CAWSVGGGETQYF | TGTGCCTGGAGTGTGGGTGGGGGGGAGACCCAGTACTTC | TRBJ2-5 | TRBV30 | - | -
CASMRGGQGGIYGYTF | TGTGCCAGCATGCGGGGCGGACAGGGTGGTATCTATGGCTACACCTTC | TRBJ1-2 | TRBV6-1 | few | TRBD1
CASTVIRGETQYF | TGTGCCAGCACGGTTATTCGGGGAGAGACCCAGTACTTC | TRBJ2-5 | TRBV6-2/TRBV6-3 | - | -
CASSKWASGIYNEQFF | TGTGCCAGCAGCAAATGGGCTAGCGGGATCTACAATGAGCAGTTCTTC | TRBJ2-1 | TRBV11-2 | - | TRBD2
CAISESRTDTQYF | TGTGCCATCAGTGAGTCACGCACAGATACGCAGTATTTT | TRBJ2-3 | TRBV10-3 | - | -
CASRTDRSSYEQYF | TGTGCCAGCAGGACCGACAGGTCCTCCTACGAGCAGTACTTC | TRBJ2-7 | TRBV6-2/TRBV6-3 | - | -
CASSLADRASYSNQPQHF | TGTGCCAGCAGCTTAGCGGACAGGGCCTCATATAGCAATCAGCCCCAGCATTTT | TRBJ1-5 | TRBV7-8 | few | TRBD1
CASRGRRDTGELFF | TGTGCCAGCAGGGGACGGAGGGACACCGGGGAGCTGTTTTTT | TRBJ2-2 | TRBV12-3/TRBV12-4 | many | -
CASSFGSGQLYEQYF | TGTGCCAGCAGCTTTGGTAGCGGACAACTCTACGAGCAGTACTTC | TRBJ2-7 | TRBV7-9 | few | -
CASSQSKQGCDQPQHF | TGCGCCAGCAGTCAATCGAAACAGGGTTGCGATCAGCCCCAGCATTTT | TRBJ1-5 | TRBV23-1 | few | -
CASSVGRASTDTQYF | TGTGCCAGCAGCGTAGGCAGGGCTAGCACAGATACGCAGTATTTT | TRBJ2-3 | TRBV9 | - | -
CAISDLRARDMSSGANVLTF | TGTGCCATCAGTGATTTGCGAGCTCGGGACATGAGCTCTGGGGCCAACGTCCTGACTTTC | TRBJ2-6 | TRBV10-3 | - | -
CAISGGIRGETQYF | TGTGCCATCAGTGGGGGAATCAGGGGAGAGACCCAGTACTTC | TRBJ2-5 | TRBV10-3 | - | -
CASSLVGGGAYEQYF | TGTGCCAGCAGCTTAGTTGGCGGGGGGGCCTACGAGCAGTACTTC | TRBJ2-7 | TRBV11-2 | few | TRBD2
CSARVGGSNTGELFF | TGCAGTGCTAGAGTTGGCGGGAGTAACACCGGGGAGCTGTTTTTT | TRBJ2-2 | TRBV20-1 | - | TRBD2
CASSLSGTSLETQYF | TGTGCCAGCAGCTTGTCCGGGACTAGCTTGGAGACCCAGTACTTC | TRBJ2-5 | TRBV5-5 | few | TRBD2
CASSGAGGISGANVLTF | TGTGCCAGCAGCGGAGCGGGAGGGATCTCTGGGGCCAACGTCCTGACTTTC | TRBJ2-6 | TRBV6-2/TRBV6-3 | few | TRBD2
CASSFGQSDGYTF | TGCGCCAGCAGCTTTGGACAGTCTGATGGCTACACCTTC | TRBJ1-2 | TRBV5-1 | many | -
CASSLQTGYGYTF | TGTGCCAGCAGCTTGCAGACAGGCTATGGCTACACCTTC | TRBJ1-2 | TRBV5-8 | - | -
CASSSGTSGSINEQFF | TGTGCCAGCAGTTCAGGGACTAGCGGGAGTATAAATGAGCAGTTCTTC | TRBJ2-1 | TRBV6-5 | few | TRBD2
CATSNTGDTQYF | TGTGCCACCTCAAACACAGGAGATACGCAGTATTTT | TRBJ2-3 | TRBV12-3/TRBV12-4 | few | -
CASRFIPGGRGTEAFF | TGTGCCAGCAGGTTCATACCAGGGGGAAGGGGCACTGAAGCTTTCTTT | TRBJ1-1 | TRBV6-2/TRBV6-3 | - | TRBD1
CASGAGANYGYTF | TGTGCCTCGGGGGCAGGAGCAAACTATGGCTACACCTTC | TRBJ1-2 | TRBV6-2/TRBV6-3 | - | -
CASSVVERSYEQYF | TGTGCCAGCAGCGTAGTCGAGCGATCCTACGAGCAGTACTTC | TRBJ2-7 | TRBV9 | - | -
CASSLEGAIYGYTF | TGTGCCAGCAGTTTGGAGGGGGCTATCTATGGCTACACCTTC | TRBJ1-2 | TRBV6-2/TRBV6-3 | - | TRBD1
CASRTSGRRDEQFF | TGCGCCAGCAGGACTAGCGGGAGGAGAGATGAGCAGTTCTTC | TRBJ2-1 | TRBV5-1 | few | TRBD2
CASSLFDAQKNNEQFF | TGTGCCAGCAGTTTATTTGACGCGCAGAAAAACAATGAGCAGTTCTTC | TRBJ2-1 | TRBV28 | few | -
CATSSPGSGNYEQYF | TGTGCCACCAGCTCCCCCGGGTCAGGGAACTACGAGCAGTACTTC | TRBJ2-7 | TRBV24-1 | - | -
CASSYSGWENNEQFF | TGTGCCAGCAGTTACTCGGGTTGGGAGAACAATGAGCAGTTCTTC | TRBJ2-1 | TRBV6-5 | - | -
CSVERTQNTEAFF | TGCAGCGTGGAACGGACCCAGAACACTGAAGCTTTCTTT | TRBJ1-1 | TRBV29-1 | - | -
CASSHRDRPRRAFF | TGTGCCAGCAGCCACAGGGACAGGCCGAGGAGAGCTTTCTTT | TRBJ1-1 | TRBV3-1 | many | TRBD1
CASSPWTSGNHNEQFF | TGTGCCAGCAGCCCCTGGACTAGCGGGAACCACAATGAGCAGTTCTTC | TRBJ2-1 | TRBV12-3/TRBV12-4 | - | TRBD2
CASSLGRGNTEAFF | TGTGCCAGCAGCTTGGGGAGAGGGAACACTGAAGCTTTCTTT | TRBJ1-1 | TRBV7-2 | many | -
CASSLSRVNTGELFF | TGTGCCAGCAGTTTGAGCAGAGTCAACACCGGGGAGCTGTTTTTT | TRBJ2-2 | TRBV27 | many | -
CASSQVAAGAYNEQFF | TGCGCCAGCAGCCAAGTTGCAGCGGGGGCATACAATGAGCAGTTCTTC | TRBJ2-1 | TRBV4-1 | - | TRBD2
CASSHGDRISLETQYF | TGTGCCAGCAGCCATGGAGACAGGATTTCGTTAGAGACCCAGTACTTC | TRBJ2-5 | TRBV4-2 | few | -
CSARGPGSSYGYTF | TGCAGTGCTAGAGGTCCCGGTAGTTCCTATGGCTACACCTTC | TRBJ1-2 | TRBV20-1 | few | -
CASSPPSGRPDTQYF | TGTGCCAGCAGCCCTCCTAGCGGGAGACCAGATACGCAGTATTTT | TRBJ2-3 | TRBV9 | many | TRBD2
CASSLPEARPDTGELFF | TGTGCCAGCAGCCTCCCAGAGGCCCGGCCCGACACCGGGGAGCTGTTTTTT | TRBJ2-2 | TRBV9 | - | -
CASKTSGGSQETQYF | TGCGCCAGCAAGACTAGCGGGGGGTCCCAAGAGACCCAGTACTTC | TRBJ2-5 | TRBV5-1 | few | TRBD2
CSADRTIGELFF | TGCAGTGCTGACCGGACTATTGGGGAGCTGTTTTTT | TRBJ2-2 | TRBV20-1 | - | -
CSARGGTGSYNEQFF | TGCAGTGCTAGAGGAGGGACAGGTTCCTACAATGAGCAGTTCTTC | TRBJ2-1 | TRBV20-1 | few | TRBD1
CASSPTGENIQYF | TGTGCCAGCAGCCCGACCGGGGAAAACATTCAGTACTTC | TRBJ2-4 | TRBV12-3/TRBV12-4 | many | -
CSVEDPEQYF | TGCAGCGTTGAAGATCCCGAGCAGTACTTC | TRBJ2-7 | TRBV29-1 | - | -
CASSYSGGISYNEQFF | TGTGCCAGCAGTTACTCCGGCGGGATCTCCTACAATGAGCAGTTCTTC | TRBJ2-1 | TRBV6-5 | - | -
CASTGGKGNTEAFF | TGTGCCAGCACAGGGGGCAAAGGGAACACTGAAGCTTTCTTT | TRBJ1-1 | TRBV28 | - | TRBD1
CASISRRHTQYF | TGTGCCAGCATAAGTCGGCGCCATACGCAGTATTTT | TRBJ2-3 | TRBV28 | - | -
CASFPLAGGPHEQFF | TGCGCCAGCTTCCCCTTAGCGGGAGGGCCCCATGAGCAGTTCTTC | TRBJ2-1 | TRBV5-1 | many | TRBD2
CASSSLGEQYF | TGTGCCAGCAGCTCCCTGGGCGAGCAGTACTTC | TRBJ2-7 | TRBV13 | many | -
CASSQLPGGQGPGAGANVLTF | TGCGCCAGCAGCCAACTACCGGGCGGCCAGGGTCCCGGAGCTGGGGCCAACGTCCTGACTTTC | TRBJ2-6 | TRBV4-1 | - | -
CASSHLRVSGANVLTF | TGTGCCAGCAGCCATCTTCGGGTGTCTGGGGCCAACGTCCTGACTTTC | TRBJ2-6 | TRBV3-1 | many | -
CASRPGTVTDTQYF | TGTGCCAGCAGACCCGGGACAGTCACAGATACGCAGTATTTT | TRBJ2-3 | TRBV12-3/TRBV12-4 | - | TRBD1
CSVAASEETQYF | TGCAGCGTTGCGGCTTCAGAAGAGACCCAGTACTTC | TRBJ2-5 | TRBV29-1 | few | -
CASSDLTGTGRFYGYTF | TGTGCCAGCAGTGACTTGACCGGGACAGGGAGATTTTATGGCTACACCTTC | TRBJ1-2 | TRBV6-4 | few | TRBD1
CASSVVGSGGASDTQYF | TGTGCCAGCAGCGTAGTGGGTAGCGGGGGGGCCTCAGATACGCAGTATTTT | TRBJ2-3 | TRBV9 | - | TRBD2
CASSQGPHRGIQFF | TGTGCCAGCAGCCAAGGTCCTCACAGGGGTATTCAGTTCTTC | TRBJ2-1 | TRBV3-1 | - | TRBD1
CAIQGQGEYEQYF | TGTGCCATCCAGGGACAGGGGGAGTACGAGCAGTACTTC | TRBJ2-7 | TRBV10-3 | - | TRBD1